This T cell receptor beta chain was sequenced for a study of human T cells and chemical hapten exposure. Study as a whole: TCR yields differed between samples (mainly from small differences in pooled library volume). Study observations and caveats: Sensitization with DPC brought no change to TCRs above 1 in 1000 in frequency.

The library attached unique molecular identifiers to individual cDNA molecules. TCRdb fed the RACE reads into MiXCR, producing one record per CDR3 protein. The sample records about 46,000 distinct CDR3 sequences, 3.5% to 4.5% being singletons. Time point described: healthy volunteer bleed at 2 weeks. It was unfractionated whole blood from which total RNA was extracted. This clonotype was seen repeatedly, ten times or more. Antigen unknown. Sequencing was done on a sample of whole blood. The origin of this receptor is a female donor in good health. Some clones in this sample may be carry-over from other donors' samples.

DNA of the CDR3: TGTGCCAGCAGCAGGGACAGGGGTGAAAAACTGTTTTTT. Translating it yields CASSRDRGEKLFF. The rearrangement links TRBV6-5 to TRBJ1-4; 10 bases map to TRBD1. The CDR3 spans 13 residues. Trimming cost V 6 bases and J 7 bases; bases outside gene matches: 2. Germline V gene sequence: CDR1 MNHEY, CDR2 SVGAGI.